The 10 T cell receptor beta chains reported below all come from one sample, sequenced in a study of blood T cell repertoires in COVID-19 (dated by TCRdb to about 2020). Libraries were prepared through the immunoSEQ multiplex PCR assay. TCRdb provides this immuneACCESS table in a form limited to in-frame rearrangements. Some clones are lacking; in checked studies, under half of them reflect an unresolved V gene, and why the rest are absent is not known. The sample includes roughly 300,000 clones, with approximately 86% observed a single time. The top ten clonotypes cover roughly 4.2% of the sample. The sample was PBMCs or T cells enriched from blood (not recorded which). These receptors were obtained from a woman in her thirties or forties with acute COVID-19.

The chain carries TRBV5-4 and TRBJ1-2; TRBD1 aligns across 8 bases. This CDR3 is 15 amino acids long. V gave up 0 bases and J gave up 2 bases; unmatched junction bases: 3. Per the germline V gene, CDR1 is SGHNT and CDR2 is YYREEE (reference sequence). CDR3 protein: CASSLDTGGNYGYTF. In DNA form, the CDR3 reads TGTGCCAGCAGCTTGGATACAGGGGGGAACTATGGCTACACCTTC.

V and J are TRBV20-1 and TRBJ2-1; TRBD2 aligns across 7 bases. This CDR3 region has 11 residues. V shed 6 bases, J shed 10 bases, and the junction held 6 bases outside the gene matches. Germline-derived CDR1 and CDR2 are DFQATT and SNEGSKA (reference sequence). CDR3 nucleotides: TGCAGTGCGCGGGACTACCCCGAGCAGTTCTTC. It yields the protein CSARDYPEQFF.

Only a few counts were recorded for this clone. V is TRBV28 and J is TRBJ1-2; possibly TRBD1 for D (6 bases). From germline, CDR1 is MDHEN and CDR2 SYDVKM. V shed 4 bases and J shed 7 bases, with 10 bases lying between them. This CDR3 region has 12 residues. The DNA of the CDR3 is TGTGCCAGCAGTTCAGGGGAGGGTGGCTACACCTTC. It codes for CASSSGEGGYTF.

The chain links TRBV27 to TRBJ2-2; no reliable D call. This CDR3 contains 13 residues. The V gene's germline CDR1 is MNHEY and CDR2 SMNVEV (reference sequence). Trimming left V 6 bases short and J 4 bases short, with 9 bases between. The CDR3 sequence is CASRRVRTGELFF. In DNA form, the CDR3 reads TGTGCCAGCAGACGGGTGCGCACCGGGGAGCTGTTTTTT.

V and J are TRBV11-3 and TRBJ1-5; D is unclear. The V end lost 1 base, the J end lost 4 bases, and 5 bases lay between the germline ends. The CDR3 is 13 residues long. Germline CDR1 and CDR2: SGHNT and YENEEA. CDR3 residues: CASSLALNQPQHF. CDR3 DNA sequence: TGTGCCAGCAGCTTAGCCCTGAATCAGCCCCAGCATTTT.

V gene TRBV5-1 combines with J gene TRBJ2-3; tentatively, D is TRBD1 (6 bases). Per germline, CDR1 SGHRS and CDR2 YFSETQ. The CDR3 is 15 residues long. Between the trimmed V and J ends, which lost 0 bases and 6 bases, there was a span of 14 bases. CDR3 protein: CASSLAGAQVDTQYF. CDR3 nucleotide sequence: TGCGCCAGCAGCTTGGCAGGGGCCCAGGTGGATACGCAGTATTTT.

V and J are TRBV18 and TRBJ1-1, with 9 nucleotides matching TRBD1. Germline V CDR1 and CDR2: KGHSH, LQKENI. The CDR3 totals 14 residues. Trimming at V came to 5 bases and at J to 1 base, leaving 2 bases not matched to a gene. CDR3 sequence: CASSADRGNTEAFF. The CDR3 region has the DNA TGTGCCAGCTCAGCGGACAGGGGGAACACTGAAGCTTTCTTT.

This clone was observed a single time. The CDR3 loop is CASSPRGPSNTEAFF. CDR3 bases: TGTGCCAGCAGTCCACGGGGTCCTTCGAACACTGAAGCTTTCTTT. The genes are TRBV27 and TRBJ1-1; D is ambiguous. Germline assignment: CDR1 MNHEY and CDR2 SMNVEV (reference sequence). Deletions cut 5 bases from V and 1 base from J, with 14 bases between. This CDR3 spans 15 amino acids.

The chain links TRBV19 to TRBJ1-2; D is unresolved. Trimming stripped 7 bases from V and 8 bases from J, with 26 bases between. CDR3 size: 16 residues. CDR1 and CDR2 from the germline V gene are LNHDA and SQIVND (reference sequence). The CDR3 region is CASNAEGQGEPGGYTF. In nucleotides, the CDR3 is TGTGCCAGTAATGCTGAGGGTCAAGGAGAGCCTGGGGGCTACACCTTC. The whole variable domain, remainder taken from reference TRBV19 and TRBJ1-2, is DGGITQSPKYLFRKEGQNVTLSCEQNLNHDAMYWYRQDPGQGLRLIYYSQIVNDFQKGDIAEGYSVSREKKESFPLTVTSAQKNPTAFYLCASNAEGQGEPGGYTFGSGTRLTVV.

The chain carries TRBV3-1 (or the pseudogene TRBV3-2) and TRBJ1-2, with TRBD1 as a possible D gene (5 bases). V dropped 1 base and J dropped 2 bases, with 8 bases sitting between them. This CDR3 comprises 14 residues. Germline V gives CDR1 LGHDT, CDR2 YNNKEL (reference sequence). CDR3 sequence (DNA): TGTGCCAGCAGCCAAGCACAGGCAAACTATGGCTACACCTTC. This codes for CASSQAQANYGYTF.